A single sample gave rise to the 22 T cell receptor beta chains below, sequenced in a study of PD-L1 blockade in urothelial cancer. Sequenced by immunoSEQ multiplex PCR; TCRdb stores in-frame clones only, minus some. In the table there are approximately 93,000 clones, around four fifths of which are singletons. Sample time point: peripheral blood 6 weeks after treatment start. The sample was PBMCs, taken around atezolizumab (anti-PD-L1) treatment. The receptor source for this set is a man aged 70-80 years with urothelial cancer.

V and J are TRBV6-1 and TRBJ1-1; possibly TRBD1 for D (5 bases). In germline, CDR1 is MNHNS, CDR2 SASEGT. The CDR3 has 16 residues. V lost 3 bases, J lost 0 bases, and 14 bases lay in between. The CDR3 nucleotides are TGTGCCAGCAGTGAGACGCCAGGGCAGATGAACACTGAAGCTTTCTTT. Translating it yields CASSETPGQMNTEAFF.

The chain uses TRBV6-5 and TRBJ2-7, with unresolved D. Germline V gene data show CDR1 as MNHEY and CDR2 as SVGAGI. With 5 bases removed from V and 0 bases from J, the gap between germline ends came to 14 bases. This CDR3 is 15 amino acids long. The DNA of the CDR3 is TGTGCCAGCAGTCCCCTACCTAGGAGCTCCTACGAGCAGTACTTC. This codes for CASSPLPRSSYEQYF.

This sequence joins TRBV28 and TRBJ2-1; TRBD2 matches 15 bases. The V gene's germline CDR1 is MDHEN and CDR2 SYDVKM. The V gene end was trimmed by 2 bases and the J gene end by 1 base; junction bases not matched to a gene: 12. This CDR3 spans 21 amino acids. The CDR3 loop is CASSLPLGLAGGHNSYNEQFF. The CDR3 DNA reads as TGTGCCAGCAGTTTACCCCTTGGACTAGCGGGAGGGCATAATTCCTACAATGAGCAGTTCTTC. Using reference TRBV28 and TRBJ2-1 for the parts outside the CDR3, the full variable domain is DVKVTQSSRYLVKRTGEKVFLECVQDMDHENMFWYRQDPGLGLRLIYFSYDVKMKEKGDIPEGYSVSREKKERFSLILESASTNQTSMYLCASSLPLGLAGGHNSYNEQFFGPGTRLTVL.

The chain couples TRBV7-9 to TRBJ2-1; D perhaps matches TRBD1 (6 bases). This CDR3 comprises 14 residues. Between the trimmed V and J ends, which lost 7 bases and 4 bases, there was a span of 14 bases. Germline V gives CDR1 SEHNR, CDR2 FQNEAQ (reference sequence). CDR3 nucleotides: TGTGCCAGCACGACCCCAGGACAGTACAATGAGCAGTTCTTC. Its protein is CASTTPGQYNEQFF.

This clone appeared once. The chain joins TRBV15 to TRBJ1-4; 7 bases agree with TRBD1. This CDR3 region has 16 residues. The J segment lost 8 bases and the V segment lost 5 bases, leaving 14 bases of the junction unmatched. Per the germline V gene, CDR1 is LNHNV and CDR2 is YYDKDF (reference sequence). In nucleotides, the CDR3 is TGTGCCACCAGCCCTACCCCCCTCGCAGGGGGAGAAAAACTGTTTTTT. It specifies CATSPTPLAGGEKLFF. Using reference TRBV15 and TRBJ1-4 for the parts outside the CDR3, the full variable domain is DAMVIQNPRYQVTQFGKPVTLSCSQTLNHNVMYWYQQKSSQAPKLLFHYYDKDFNNEADTPDNFQSRRPNTSFCFLDIRSPGLGDTAMYLCATSPTPLAGGEKLFFGSGTQLSVL.

The chain joins TRBV6-5 to TRBJ1-6; 10 bases align to TRBD1. Germline loops: CDR1 MNHEY, CDR2 SVGAGI. V shed 6 bases, J shed 8 bases, and the junction held 7 bases outside the gene matches. The CDR3 length is 15 residues. DNA of the CDR3: TGTGCCAGCAGACCCGGGACAGGGGCTTATTCACCCCTCCACTTT. Amino acids: CASRPGTGAYSPLHF.

The V gene is TRBV18, the J gene TRBJ1-1; possibly TRBD1 for D (6 bases). V lost 4 bases, J lost 4 bases, and 13 bases lay in between. From germline, CDR1 is KGHSH and CDR2 LQKENI. The CDR3 sequence is 14 residues long. DNA of the CDR3: TGTGCCAGCTCACGCCAACAGGGTGGCACTGAAGCTTTCTTT. This gives the protein CASSRQQGGTEAFF.

This chain links TRBV7-9 with TRBJ1-1, with 8 bases that match TRBD1. The V segment lost 5 bases and the J segment 0 bases; nucleotides outside the gene matches: 8. The CDR3 has 16 residues. CDR1 and CDR2 (germline): SEHNR, FQNEAQ (reference sequence). This CDR3 reads CASSRYRGGLNTEAFF. The CDR3 nucleotides are TGTGCCAGCAGCAGATACAGGGGGGGCTTGAACACTGAAGCTTTCTTT.

The chain links TRBV9 to TRBJ1-3; no clear D gene. The CDR3 consists of 17 residues. Trimming stripped 0 bases from V and 0 bases from J, with 13 bases between. Germline assignment: CDR1 SGDLS and CDR2 YYNGEE. CDR3 loop: CASSVVDGRLSGNTIYF. The CDR3 region has the DNA TGTGCCAGCAGCGTAGTGGATGGGAGGCTCTCTGGAAACACCATATATTTT.

V gene TRBV6-1 combines with J gene TRBJ2-2; 9 nucleotides match TRBD1. Per germline, CDR1 MNHNS and CDR2 SASEGT. CDR3 length: 15 amino acids. V lost 8 bases to trimming and J lost 7 bases; unmatched junction nucleotides: 11. The CDR3 protein is CASWGDRVILGELFF. CDR3 DNA sequence: TGTGCCAGCTGGGGGGACAGGGTAATACTCGGGGAGCTGTTTTTT.

This rearrangement joins TRBV14 to TRBJ1-2; weak D call: TRBD1 (5 bases). Per the germline V gene, CDR1 is SGHDN and CDR2 is FVKESK. This CDR3 spans 13 amino acids. The V end lost 0 bases, the J end lost 7 bases, and 9 bases lay between the germline ends. This chain's CDR3 is CASSQDRGTGYTF. The DNA for the CDR3 is TGTGCCAGCAGCCAAGATAGGGGCACTGGCTACACCTTC.

The rearrangement joins TRBV5-1 to TRBJ1-1; 7 bases are shared with TRBD1. The CDR3 has 15 amino acids. Germline-derived CDR1 and CDR2 are SGHRS and YFSETQ. Trimming removed 4 bases from V and 3 bases from J; junction bases left unmatched: 9. The CDR3 region is CASSPDGQGDTEAFF. The CDR3 nucleotides read TGCGCCAGCAGCCCCGACGGGCAGGGGGACACTGAAGCTTTCTTT.

The gene calls are TRBV9 and TRBJ2-1; D is unresolved. There are 15 residues in the CDR3. Trimming shortened V by 4 bases and J by 4 bases, and 15 bases separated the two germline ends. Looked up from germline, CDR1 is SGDLS and CDR2 is YYNGEE. The CDR3 sequence: CASSPRLAGYNEQFF. In DNA form, the CDR3 reads TGTGCCAGCAGCCCCCGTTTAGCCGGTTACAATGAGCAGTTCTTC. The whole variable domain, remainder taken from reference TRBV9 and TRBJ2-1, is DSGVTQTPKHLITATGQRVTLRCSPRSGDLSVYWYQQSLDQGLQFLIQYYNGEERAKGNILERFSAQQFPDLHSELNLSSLELGDSALYFCASSPRLAGYNEQFFGPGTRLTVL.

The chain carries TRBV4-1 and TRBJ2-7; 11 bases are a match to TRBD1. The CDR3 spans 15 residues. Germline trimming cut 4 bases from V and 3 bases from J; bases unmatched to any gene: 5. Germline V gives CDR1 MGHRA, CDR2 YSYEKL. The CDR3 is CASSPGQGVRYEQYF. In DNA, the CDR3 is TGCGCCAGCAGCCCGGGACAGGGGGTGCGCTACGAGCAGTACTTC.

This clone was counted at least ten times. The rearrangement links TRBV2 to TRBJ1-5; D is unclear. With 4 bases removed from V and 6 bases from J, the gap between germline ends came to 10 bases. The CDR3 runs to 13 residues. Germline CDR1 is SNHLY and CDR2 is FYNNEI. Written as DNA, the CDR3 is TGTGCCAGCAGTGTTGAGGGTGGTCAGCCCCAGCATTTT. It codes for CASSVEGGQPQHF.

This clone was observed a single time. This chain links TRBV7-9 with TRBJ1-2, with 7 bases aligning to TRBD1. Per the germline V gene, CDR1 is SEHNR and CDR2 is FQNEAQ (reference sequence). The CDR3 is 15 residues long. V trimming: 5 bases; J trimming: 0 bases; junction bases outside the gene matches: 6. The CDR3 spells CASSRWTGTNYGYTF. CDR3 coding DNA: TGTGCCAGCAGCCGCTGGACAGGAACTAACTATGGCTACACCTTC.

The V and J genes are TRBV6-5 and TRBJ1-1; D gene uncertain. The germline V and J ends were trimmed by 5 bases and 1 base, with 11 bases remaining between them. Germline CDR1 MNHEY, CDR2 SVGAGI. The CDR3 contains 14 residues. CDR3 residues: CASSGRRGNTEAFF. DNA for the CDR3: TGTGCCAGCAGTGGCAGACGGGGGAACACTGAAGCTTTCTTT.

The chain is built from TRBV11-2 and TRBJ1-1; D is ambiguous. Per germline, CDR1 SGHAT and CDR2 FQNNGV. The V gene lost 1 base and the J gene lost 10 bases, with 13 bases spanning the gap. The CDR3 consists of 13 residues. In nucleotides, the CDR3 is TGTGCCAGCAGCTTAGGACTTCGGGGAGCAGCTTTCTTT. Translating it yields CASSLGLRGAAFF. Full variable domain (outside the CDR3, taken from reference TRBV11-2 and TRBJ1-1): EAGVAQSPRYKIIEKRQSVAFWCNPISGHATLYWYQQILGQGPKLLIQFQNNGVVDDSQLPKDRFSAERLKGVDSTLKIQPAKLEDSAVYLCASSLGLRGAAFFGQGTRLTVV.

The chain links TRBV7-9 to TRBJ1-3; D is undetermined. Germline loops: CDR1 SEHNR, CDR2 FQNEAQ (reference sequence). Trimming left V 5 bases short and J 4 bases short, with 6 bases between. CDR3 length equals 12 residues. CDR3 region: CASSLPGNTIYF. The DNA for the CDR3 is TGTGCCAGCAGCCTCCCCGGAAACACCATATATTTT.

The chain employs TRBV21-1 and TRBJ2-5; TRBD2 is taken as the D call from the table, unchecked against the DNA. TRBV21-1 is classified as a pseudogene. CDR3 size: 15 residues. The CDR3 is CASSAPYPYQETQYF. As DNA, the CDR3 is TGTGCCAGCAGCGCACCCTACCCGTACCAAGAGACCCAGTACTTC.

Notes on this clone: Other DNA sequences within the sample encode an identical CDR3. V is TRBV29-1 and J is TRBJ2-3, with D tentatively TRBD2 (6 bases). The germline CDR1 and CDR2 sequences are SQVTM and ANQGSEA. Trimming removed 3 bases at V and 2 bases at J, with 9 bases between. The CDR3 length is 13 residues. DNA for the CDR3: TGCAGCGTTGACAGGGAGGCCACAGATACGCAGTATTTT. Its protein is CSVDREATDTQYF.

This chain links TRBV7-2 with TRBJ2-7, with D possibly matching TRBD2 (5 bases). This CDR3 comprises 15 residues. Germline CDR1 and CDR2: SGHTA and FQGNSA. V lost 2 bases, J lost 2 bases, and 13 bases lay in between. The CDR3 is CASSLTRGSTYEQYF. The CDR3 DNA sequence: TGTGCCAGCAGCTTAACTCGGGGATCCACCTACGAGCAGTACTTC.